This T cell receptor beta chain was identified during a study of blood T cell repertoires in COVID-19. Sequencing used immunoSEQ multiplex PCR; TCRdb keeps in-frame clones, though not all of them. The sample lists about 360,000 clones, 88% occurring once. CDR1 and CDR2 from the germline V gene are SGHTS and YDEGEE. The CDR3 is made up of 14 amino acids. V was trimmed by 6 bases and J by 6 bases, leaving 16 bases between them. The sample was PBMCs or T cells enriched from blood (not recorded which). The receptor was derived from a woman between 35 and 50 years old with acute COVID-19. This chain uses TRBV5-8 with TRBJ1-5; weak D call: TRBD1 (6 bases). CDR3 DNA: TGTGCCAGCACCTTTAGGGGGGGCGGTCAGCCCCAGCATTTT. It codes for CASTFRGGGQPQHF.